The next 26 T cell receptor beta chains were all read from a single sample in a study of T cell responses to AZD1222 COVID-19 vaccine (dated by TCRdb to 2020 to 2022). Libraries came from the immunoSEQ multiplex PCR assay. In TCRdb, the immuneACCESS table is reduced to in-frame sequences with V and J assigned. These tables do not hold every clone; where another copy was compared, an unresolved V gene accounts for under half, and the others remain unexplained. This sample is represented by approximately 150,000 clones; about 91% of them were singletons. About 2.5% of the sample goes to the ten largest clones. The time point label, read with the paper, signifies: baseline before first vaccination. The source material was peripheral blood, sampled on day 0 of AZD1222 vaccination. The receptor set was obtained from an adult in good health.

The chain joins TRBV6-6 to TRBJ2-1; D is perhaps TRBD2 (6 bases). V lost 2 bases, J lost 7 bases, and 18 bases lay in between. CDR3 length: 16 amino acids. From germline, CDR1 is MNHNY and CDR2 SVGAGI (reference sequence). CDR3 DNA: TGTGCCAGCAGTTACCCTACAGCGGGTAATGGTAATGAGCAGTTCTTC. This encodes CASSYPTAGNGNEQFF.

V gene TRBV25-1 combines with J gene TRBJ2-3; 9 nucleotides align to TRBD2. This CDR3 is built from 14 residues. Germline CDR1 MGHDK, CDR2 SYGVNS. J gave up 5 bases and V 4 bases, and 4 bases lay outside the gene matches. The CDR3 bases are TGTGCCAGCAGTGTAACAGCGGGAGGAGATACGCAGTATTTT. Its translation is CASSVTAGGDTQYF. Complete variable domain (other parts from reference TRBV25-1 and TRBJ2-3): EADIYQTPRYLVIGTGKKITLECSQTMGHDKMYWYQQDPGMELHLIHYSYGVNSTEKGDLSSESTVSRIRTEHFPLTLESARPSHTSQYLCASSVTAGGDTQYFGPGTRLTVL.

The rearrangement joins TRBV28 to TRBJ1-4; 7 nucleotides line up with TRBD1. V lost 10 bases, J lost 0 bases, and 8 bases stayed unmatched. Germline V lookup: CDR1 MDHEN, CDR2 SYDVKM. CDR3 length equals 15 residues. Here the CDR3 reads CATAGGGATNEKLFF. The CDR3 DNA reads TGTGCCACCGCAGGGGGGGGAGCAACTAATGAAAAACTGTTTTTT.

This rearrangement joins TRBV7-8 to TRBJ2-3; 9 bases align to TRBD2. Germline V lookup: CDR1 SGHVS, CDR2 FQNEAQ. After removal of 0 bases from V and 4 bases from J, the junction contained 11 bases not matched to a gene. The CDR3 covers 18 residues. CDR3 region: CASSLAFIWRGGSDTQYF. Written as DNA, the CDR3 is TGTGCCAGCAGCTTAGCCTTCATATGGCGGGGGGGCTCAGATACGCAGTATTTT.

The J gene is TRBJ2-1, the V gene TRBV11-2, with 10 bases aligning to TRBD1. The CDR3 loop spans 16 amino acids. Looked up from germline, CDR1 is SGHAT and CDR2 is FQNNGV. Trimming at V came to 8 bases and at J to 4 bases, leaving 11 bases not matched to a gene. As DNA, the CDR3 is TGTGCCAGCCGAAATCTCCCGGGACAGGGGTACAATGAGCAGTTCTTC. Translated, it gives CASRNLPGQGYNEQFF.

In this sample, this clone turned up once. V is TRBV3-1 (or the pseudogene TRBV3-2) and J is TRBJ1-6; 9 positions agree with TRBD1. This CDR3 is 14 amino acids long. After removal of 6 bases from V and 9 bases from J, the junction contained 6 bases not matched to a gene. Germline V lookup: CDR1 LGHDT, CDR2 YNNKEL (reference sequence). In DNA, the CDR3 is TGTGCCAGCAGAAAACAGGGGGCCCCTTCACCCCTCCACTTT. It translates to CASRKQGAPSPLHF.

The DNA for the CDR3 is TGTGCCAGCAGCTCCTGGGGGAGCGGCATGTTCTTGGGGCAATACGAGCAGTACTTC. It specifies CASSSWGSGMFLGQYEQYF. The V gene is TRBV6-6, the J gene TRBJ2-7; D may be TRBD1 or TRBD2 (5 bases each). The CDR3 is 19 residues long. The ends were cut back, 6 bases at V and 4 bases at J, with 31 bases in the middle. Looked up from germline, CDR1 is MNHNY and CDR2 is SVGAGI (reference sequence).

The V call is TRBV3-1 (or the pseudogene TRBV3-2), the J call TRBJ2-2; D not resolved. Germline CDR1 and CDR2: LGHDT and YNNKEL (reference sequence). The CDR3 is 12 amino acids. Between the trimmed V and J ends, which lost 5 bases and 6 bases, there was a span of 7 bases. CDR3 protein: CASSLGAGELFF. CDR3 nucleotide sequence: TGTGCCAGCAGCTTGGGTGCCGGGGAGCTGTTTTTT.

This clone appeared once. The chain links TRBV7-9 to TRBJ1-4; possible D gene TRBD1, 6 bases. V gave up 2 bases and J gave up 7 bases, with 11 bases separating them. CDR3 size: 14 residues. Germline V gives CDR1 SEHNR, CDR2 FQNEAQ (reference sequence). In DNA, the CDR3 is TGTGCCAGCAGCTTACGGGAAGGGGGTGAAAAACTGTTTTTT. Amino acid sequence: CASSLREGGEKLFF.

This clone was recorded only once. The rearrangement joins TRBV2 to TRBJ1-5, with D uncertain. This CDR3 is built from 13 residues. With 4 bases removed from V and 6 bases from J, the gap between germline ends came to 10 bases. In germline, CDR1 is SNHLY, CDR2 FYNNEI. CDR3 loop: CASSVGVSQPQHF. The CDR3 DNA sequence: TGTGCCAGCAGTGTCGGGGTTAGTCAGCCCCAGCATTTT.

The rearrangement uses TRBV18 and TRBJ1-3; no clear D gene. V lost 1 base and J 4 bases, leaving 5 bases between the germline ends. CDR1 KGHSH and CDR2 LQKENI come from the germline V gene. The CDR3 runs 13 residues. The DNA of the CDR3 is TGTGCCAGCTCACCACTCCGAGGAAACACCATATATTTT. The encoded protein is CASSPLRGNTIYF.

The rearrangement uses TRBV5-1 and TRBJ2-1, with TRBD2 identical over 10 bases. This CDR3 is 15 amino acids long. Germline-derived CDR1 and CDR2 are SGHRS and YFSETQ. Losses at the gene ends were 4 bases for V and 5 bases for J; bases not matched to a gene: 6. DNA of the CDR3: TGCGCCAGCAGCCTTAGCGGGGGGAGGAACAATGAGCAGTTCTTC. Amino acids: CASSLSGGRNNEQFF.

The chain employs TRBV7-3 and TRBJ2-7; a weak D match, TRBD1 (5 bases). CDR3 size: 14 residues. Germline CDR1 and CDR2: SGHTA and FQGTGA. V lost 4 bases and J lost 1, with 11 bases in between. CDR3 protein: CASSSSDSSYEQYF. CDR3 nucleotides: TGTGCCAGCAGCTCGTCCGACAGTTCCTACGAGCAGTACTTC. The full variable domain, completed using reference TRBV7-3 and TRBJ2-7, is GAGVSQTPSNKVTEKGKYVELRCDPISGHTALYWYRQSLGQGPEFLIYFQGTGAADDSGLPNDRFFAVRPEGSVSTLKIQRTERGDSAVYLCASSSSDSSYEQYFGPGTRLTVT.

The chain uses TRBV6-2 or TRBV6-3 and TRBJ1-1; no clear D gene. This CDR3 is 14 amino acids long. Trimming pared 2 bases from V and 3 bases from J, leaving 10 bases between. CDR1 is MNHEY and CDR2 is SVGEGT in the germline V gene. CDR3 sequence: CASSYKRGDTEAFF. The CDR3 DNA sequence: TGTGCCAGCAGTTACAAACGGGGAGACACTGAAGCTTTCTTT.

This clone was seen a few times. The gene calls are TRBV2 and TRBJ1-3; D ambiguous. Germline CDR1 SNHLY, CDR2 FYNNEI. V was trimmed by 6 bases and J by 2 bases, leaving 5 bases between them. This CDR3 has 12 amino acids. CDR3 sequence: CASRGTGNTIYF. DNA of the CDR3: TGTGCCAGCAGGGGCACTGGAAACACCATATATTTT.

The V gene is TRBV7-2, the J gene TRBJ1-1; 7 nucleotides match TRBD1. Germline V gene sequence: CDR1 SGHTA, CDR2 FQGNSA. The CDR3 totals 13 residues. J lost 11 bases, V lost 4 bases, and 10 bases had no gene match. DNA of the CDR3: TGTGCCAGCAGCTACACTGTGGGGACAGAGGCTTTCTTT. It translates to CASSYTVGTEAFF.

V usage is TRBV30 and J usage is TRBJ1-1; unclear D gene. The V gene lost 5 bases and the J gene lost 8 bases, with 21 bases spanning the gap. This CDR3 is 14 amino acids long. In germline, CDR1 is GTSNPN, CDR2 SVGIG (reference sequence). Written as DNA, the CDR3 is TGTGCCTGGGGATTCGCTGGTTCTACTGAGGAAGCTTTCTTT. This translates into CAWGFAGSTEEAFF.

The DNA of the CDR3 is TGTGCCAGCAGTCAGACAGGGAACACTGAAGCTTTCTTT. This translates into CASSQTGNTEAFF. The J gene is TRBJ1-1, the V gene TRBV7-2; D might be TRBD1 (6 bases). This CDR3 is built from 13 residues. Trimming took 6 bases from V and 1 from J, leaving 9 bases between them. Looked up from germline, CDR1 is SGHTA and CDR2 is FQGNSA. Looking up the rest from reference TRBV7-2 and TRBJ1-1 gives the full variable domain: GAGVSQSPSNKVTEKGKDVELRCDPISGHTALYWYRQSLGQGLEFLIYFQGNSAPDKSGLPSDRFSAERTGGSVSTLTIQRTQQEDSAVYLCASSQTGNTEAFFGQGTRLTVV.

This sequence joins TRBV7-2 and TRBJ2-7; no clear D gene. Trimming shortened V by 2 bases and J by 1 base, and 6 bases separated the two germline ends. In germline, CDR1 is SGHTA, CDR2 FQGNSA. This CDR3 comprises 13 residues. CDR3 amino acids: CASSLQWSYEQYF. CDR3 nucleotide sequence: TGTGCCAGCAGCTTACAATGGTCCTACGAGCAGTACTTC.

This chain uses TRBV7-9 with TRBJ1-6, with 8 bases lining up with TRBD1. CDR3 length: 16 amino acids. Trimming removed 0 bases from V and 10 bases from J; junction bases left unmatched: 8. CDR1 and CDR2 (germline): SEHNR, FQNEAQ (reference sequence). The CDR3 here is CASSLASGQGGSPLHF. As DNA, the CDR3 is TGTGCCAGCAGCTTAGCGTCAGGACAGGGTGGCTCACCCCTCCACTTT. Full variable domain (remainder filled in from reference TRBV7-9 and TRBJ1-6): DTGVSQNPRHKITKRGQNVTFRCDPISEHNRLYWYRQTLGQGPEFLTYFQNEAQLEKSRLLSDRFSAERPKGSFSTLEIQRTEQGDSAMYLCASSLASGQGGSPLHFGNGTRLTVT.

The rearrangement joins TRBV29-1 to TRBJ1-1, with D perhaps TRBD1 (5 bases). Trimming removed 7 bases at V and 0 bases at J, with 18 bases between. Germline lookup yields CDR1 SQVTM and CDR2 ANQGSEA. The CDR3 has 15 amino acids. The CDR3 DNA reads TGCAGCGCTAGCATATTCGGGACGGTGAACACTGAAGCTTTCTTT. It yields the protein CSASIFGTVNTEAFF. Full variable domain (outside the CDR3, taken from reference TRBV29-1 and TRBJ1-1): SAVISQKPSRDICQRGTSLTIQCQVDSQVTMMFWYRQQPGQSLTLIATANQGSEATYESGFVIDKFPISRPNLTFSTLTVSNMSPEDSSIYLCSASIFGTVNTEAFFGQGTRLTVV.

This chain uses TRBV25-1 with TRBJ2-1, with TRBD2 matching 10 bases. The trim removed 5 bases at V and 4 bases at J, leaving 2 bases unmatched. The CDR3 has 14 residues. Germline values: CDR1 MGHDK, CDR2 SYGVNS. The CDR3 DNA sequence: TGTGCCAGCAGTTTAGCGGGGGGATACAATGAGCAGTTCTTC. Translated, it gives CASSLAGGYNEQFF. Together with reference TRBV25-1 and TRBJ2-1, the CDR3 gives the full variable domain: EADIYQTPRYLVIGTGKKITLECSQTMGHDKMYWYQQDPGMELHLIHYSYGVNSTEKGDLSSESTVSRIRTEHFPLTLESARPSHTSQYLCASSLAGGYNEQFFGPGTRLTVL.

This chain links TRBV18 with TRBJ1-6, with D unclear. CDR1 is KGHSH, CDR2 LQKENI, per germline. Trimming removed 8 bases from V and 3 bases from J, with 14 bases in between. This CDR3 comprises 15 residues. In nucleotides, the CDR3 is TGTGCCAGCGCCACCGGGCTGAGCTATAATTCACCCCTCCACTTT. Translation: CASATGLSYNSPLHF.

This chain links TRBV5-1 with TRBJ2-3; D perhaps matches TRBD2 (5 bases). The CDR3 extends over 14 amino acids. V gave up 0 bases and J gave up 4 bases, with 9 bases separating them. Germline assignment: CDR1 SGHRS and CDR2 YFSETQ. The CDR3 nucleotides are TGCGCCAGCAGCTTGGAGACGGGGTCAGATACGCAGTATTTT. It is translated as CASSLETGSDTQYF.

In DNA form, the CDR3 reads TGTGCCACCAGCAGACAAATCGGACAGCCAAGCTCCTACGAGCAGTACTTC. Translating it yields CATSRQIGQPSSYEQYF. V is TRBV15 and J is TRBJ2-7; D possibly corresponds to TRBD1 (6 bases). Germline lookup yields CDR1 LNHNV and CDR2 YYDKDF (reference sequence). The CDR3 is 17 residues long. V gave up 2 bases and J gave up 0 bases, with 17 bases separating them.

The V call is TRBV7-3, the J call TRBJ1-1, with D uncertain. The length of the CDR3 is 14 residues. CDR1 SGHTA and CDR2 FQGTGA come from the germline V gene. Trimming pared 5 bases from V and 2 bases from J, leaving 12 bases between. The CDR3 is CASSAWAGNTEAFF. The DNA of the CDR3 is TGTGCCAGCAGCGCTTGGGCAGGTAACACTGAAGCTTTCTTT.